This is a list of T cell receptor beta chains from one sample in a study of CD8+ T cells in alopecia areata. Using immunoSEQ multiplex PCR, the repertoire was profiled, and TCRdb retains in-frame clones only, with some absent. The sample includes 120,000 or so clones, over 55% of them seen just once. The source material was CD4+ T cells sorted from blood, sampled at week 4, from a patient treated with tofacitinib. The receptors derive from a human donor with alopecia areata. CDR3s include the opening cysteine and the closing phenylalanine or tryptophan. The order of the fields is clone size, V gene, J gene, CDR3 protein. The size entry is marked missing in some rows and otherwise reads once, few, many or a size class.

size: .; V: TRBV28; J: TRBJ2-5; CDR3: CASEQGPPLQETQYF
size: .; V: TRBV20-1; J: TRBJ1-4; CDR3: CSAPQNEKLFF
size: .; V: TRBV29-1; J: TRBJ2-5; CDR3: CSVGGSRETQYF
size: .; V: TRBV25-1; J: TRBJ2-7; CDR3: CASSEAGGSYEQYF
size: .; V: TRBV7-9; J: TRBJ2-7; CDR3: CASSFSLGEQYF
size: .; V: TRBV6-5; J: TRBJ1-2; CDR3: CASSPDSGGYGYTF
size: once; V: TRBV5-4; J: TRBJ1-1; CDR3: CASSSGRGNTEAFF
size: .; V: TRBV9; J: TRBJ2-5; CDR3: CASSADREGETQYF
size: .; V: TRBV27; J: TRBJ2-4; CDR3: CASRREDIQYF
size: few; V: TRBV7-2; J: TRBJ2-5; CDR3: CASRAGTSGVQETQYF
size: few; V: TRBV29-1; J: TRBJ1-1; CDR3: CSVEDLGDTEAFF
size: .; V: TRBV29-1; J: TRBJ2-1; CDR3: CSVDKGAGGSDNEQFF
size: .; V: TRBV2; J: TRBJ2-1; CDR3: CASSRWNVAGEDEQFF
size: .; V: TRBV28; J: TRBJ1-1; CDR3: CASTGGMSTEAFF
size: .; V: TRBV5-1; J: TRBJ2-6; CDR3: CASSSTTGSSGANVLTF
size: .; V: TRBV5-1; J: TRBJ2-3; CDR3: CASSPGEFDTQYF
size: .; V: TRBV30; J: TRBJ2-2; CDR3: CAWSVQSTGELFF
size: .; V: TRBV25-1; J: TRBJ1-2; CDR3: CASSGAGQTEYGYTF
size: .; V: TRBV5-6; J: TRBJ1-1; CDR3: CASSLGQVSTEAFF
size: .; V: TRBV4-2; J: TRBJ2-1; CDR3: CASSQTSGGNYNEQFF
size: .; V: TRBV4-1; J: TRBJ2-2; CDR3: CASSQDPQRRVPFF
size: few; V: TRBV10-3; J: TRBJ1-3; CDR3: CANARGESSGTGNTIYF